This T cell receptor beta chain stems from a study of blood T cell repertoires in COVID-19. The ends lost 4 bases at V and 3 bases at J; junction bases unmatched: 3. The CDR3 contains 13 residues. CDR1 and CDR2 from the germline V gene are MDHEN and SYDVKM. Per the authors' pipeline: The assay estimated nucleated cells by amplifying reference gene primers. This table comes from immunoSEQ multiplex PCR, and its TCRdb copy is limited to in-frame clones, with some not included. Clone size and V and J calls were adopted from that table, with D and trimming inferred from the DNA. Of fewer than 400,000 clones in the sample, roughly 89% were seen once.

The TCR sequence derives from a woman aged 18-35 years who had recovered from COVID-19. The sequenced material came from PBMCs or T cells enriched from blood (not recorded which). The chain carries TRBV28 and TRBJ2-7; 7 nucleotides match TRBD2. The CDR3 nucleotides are TGTGCCAGCAGTTGGGAGGGGATCTACGAGCAGTACTTC. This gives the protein CASSWEGIYEQYF.